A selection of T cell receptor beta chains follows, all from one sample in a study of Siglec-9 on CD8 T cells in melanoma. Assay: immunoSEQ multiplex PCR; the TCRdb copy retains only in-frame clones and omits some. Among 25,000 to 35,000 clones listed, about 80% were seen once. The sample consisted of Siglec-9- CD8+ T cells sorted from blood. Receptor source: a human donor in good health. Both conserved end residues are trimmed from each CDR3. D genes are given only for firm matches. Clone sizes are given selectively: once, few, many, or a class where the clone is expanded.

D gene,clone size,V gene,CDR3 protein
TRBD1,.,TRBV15,ATSANRGPGTEAF
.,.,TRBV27,ASSLGAKGVQY
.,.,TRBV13,ASSHRDGSYEQY
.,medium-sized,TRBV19,ASNTGRSNQPQH
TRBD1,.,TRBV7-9,ASSAGQVYNSPLH
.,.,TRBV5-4,ASSWGRGGNEQF
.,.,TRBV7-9,ASRPLTTEAF
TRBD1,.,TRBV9,ASTGTGGYTGELF
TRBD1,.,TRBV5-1,ASSGGTGLNTEAF
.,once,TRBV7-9,ASSYFYEQY
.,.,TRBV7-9,ASSPRGYSRGANEQF
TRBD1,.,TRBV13,ASSLIFQGANTEAF
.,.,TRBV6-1,ASSEPPTGLGEKLF
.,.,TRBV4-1,ASSRATGTPDYGYT
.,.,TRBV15,ATSKSGTYGYT
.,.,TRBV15,ATSSSYNEQF
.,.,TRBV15,ATSLGNTEAF
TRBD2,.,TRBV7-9,ASSRLAEHYEQY
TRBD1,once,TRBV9,ASSPGGAGTEAF
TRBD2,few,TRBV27,ASSPSGGRTGELF
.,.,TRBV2,ASSGNMTGDLAKNIQY
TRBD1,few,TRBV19,ASSIVRGRAF
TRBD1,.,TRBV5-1,ASSWTPRGHTEAF
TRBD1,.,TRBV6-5,ASSAGTVLYGYT
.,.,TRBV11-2,ASSLVGQGKDDNEKLF
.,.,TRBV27,ASTGAGMNFQY
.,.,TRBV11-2,ASSSFGTSKSNEQF
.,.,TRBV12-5,ASGSPGTVSSYNEQF
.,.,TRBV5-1,ASKKTTNEKLF
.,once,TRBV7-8,ASSPLWQGASYEQY
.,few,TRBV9,ASSAEGGTEAF
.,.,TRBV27,ASRLRWTENTEAF
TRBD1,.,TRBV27,ASSPGTARTYEQY
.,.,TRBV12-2,ARDRGRPEAF
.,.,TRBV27,ASSLAETQEQY
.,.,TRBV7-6,ASSLVESGENQETQY
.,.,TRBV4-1,ASSQDQSVRGQY
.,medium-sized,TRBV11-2,ASSASRAGYT
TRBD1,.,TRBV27,ASSWTGAGGRI
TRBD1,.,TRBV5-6,ASSFGQALPAEAF
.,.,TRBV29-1,SVEGASSYNEQF
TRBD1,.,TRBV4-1,ASSQFPQTGEYNSPLH
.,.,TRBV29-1,SVEQGDNYGYT
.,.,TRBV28,ASSLRVAMNTEAF
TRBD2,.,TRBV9,ASSGSAGGGGTDTQY
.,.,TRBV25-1,ASSDSPLLGYT